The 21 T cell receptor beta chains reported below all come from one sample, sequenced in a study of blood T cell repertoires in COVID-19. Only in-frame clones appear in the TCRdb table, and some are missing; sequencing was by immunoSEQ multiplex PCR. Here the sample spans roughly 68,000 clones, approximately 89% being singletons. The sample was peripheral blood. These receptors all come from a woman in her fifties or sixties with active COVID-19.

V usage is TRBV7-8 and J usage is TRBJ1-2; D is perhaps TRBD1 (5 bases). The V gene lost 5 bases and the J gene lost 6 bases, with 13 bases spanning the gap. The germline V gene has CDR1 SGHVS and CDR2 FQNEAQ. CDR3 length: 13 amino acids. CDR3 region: CASSARRDHGYTF. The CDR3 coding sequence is TGTGCCAGCAGCGCCCGGAGGGACCATGGCTACACCTTC. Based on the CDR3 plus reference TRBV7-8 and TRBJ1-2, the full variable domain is GAGVSQSPRYKVAKRGQDVALRCDPISGHVSLFWYQQALGQGPEFLTYFQNEAQLDKSGLPSDRFFAERPEGSVSTLKIQRTQQEDSAVYLCASSARRDHGYTFGSGTRLTVV.

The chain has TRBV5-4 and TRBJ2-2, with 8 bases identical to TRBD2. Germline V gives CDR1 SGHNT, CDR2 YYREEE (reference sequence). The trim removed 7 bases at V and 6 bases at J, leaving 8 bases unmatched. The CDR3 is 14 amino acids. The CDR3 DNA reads TGTGCCAGCGGCCGGGGGGGCGGGGCCGGGGAGCTGTTTTTT. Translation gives CASGRGGGAGELFF.

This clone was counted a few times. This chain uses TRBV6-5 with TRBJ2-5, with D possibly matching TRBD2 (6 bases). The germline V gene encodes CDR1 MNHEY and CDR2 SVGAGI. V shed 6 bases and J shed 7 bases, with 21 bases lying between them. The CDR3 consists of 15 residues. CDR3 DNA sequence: TGTGCCAGCAGGCAGGCGGGGCACGTTTCTGGGACCCAGTACTTC. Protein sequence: CASRQAGHVSGTQYF.

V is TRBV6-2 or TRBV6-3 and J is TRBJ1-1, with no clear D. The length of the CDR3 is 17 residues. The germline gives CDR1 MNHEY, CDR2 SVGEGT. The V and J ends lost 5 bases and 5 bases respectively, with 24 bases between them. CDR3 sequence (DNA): TGTGCCAGCAGTCCCTCAGACGGAACTCCTTCGGGAACTGAAGCTTTCTTT. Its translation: CASSPSDGTPSGTEAFF.

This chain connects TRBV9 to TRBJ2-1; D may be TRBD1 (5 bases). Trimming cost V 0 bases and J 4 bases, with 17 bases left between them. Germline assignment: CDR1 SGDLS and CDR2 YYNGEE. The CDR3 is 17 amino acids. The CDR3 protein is CASSVAKEGVWYNEQFF. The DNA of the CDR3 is TGTGCCAGCAGCGTAGCTAAAGAAGGGGTATGGTACAATGAGCAGTTCTTC.

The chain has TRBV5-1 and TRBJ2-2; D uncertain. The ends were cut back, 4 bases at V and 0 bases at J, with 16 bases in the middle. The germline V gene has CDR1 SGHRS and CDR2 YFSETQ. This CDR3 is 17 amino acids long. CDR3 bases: TGCGCCAGCAGCCCGGGTATTGGCGGAACGAACACCGGGGAGCTGTTTTTT. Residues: CASSPGIGGTNTGELFF.

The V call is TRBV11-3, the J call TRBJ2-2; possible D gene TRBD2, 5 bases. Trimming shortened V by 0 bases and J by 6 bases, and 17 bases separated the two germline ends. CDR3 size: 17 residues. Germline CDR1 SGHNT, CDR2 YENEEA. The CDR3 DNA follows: TGTGCCAGCAGCTTAGATCTGTACAGCGGATTGTCCGGGGAGCTGTTTTTT. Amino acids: CASSLDLYSGLSGELFF. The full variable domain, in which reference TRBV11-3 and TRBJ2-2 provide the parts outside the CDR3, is EAGVVQSPRYKIIEKKQPVAFWCNPISGHNTLYWYLQNLGQGPELLIRYENEEAVDDSQLPKDRFSAERLKGVDSTLKIQPAELGDSAVYLCASSLDLYSGLSGELFFGEGSRLTVL.

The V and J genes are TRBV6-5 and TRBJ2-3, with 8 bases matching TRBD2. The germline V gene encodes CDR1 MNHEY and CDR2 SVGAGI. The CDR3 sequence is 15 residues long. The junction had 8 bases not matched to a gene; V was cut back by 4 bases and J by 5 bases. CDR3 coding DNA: TGTGCCAGCAGTTCAGGCGGGAGGAATTTAGATACGCAGTATTTT. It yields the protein CASSSGGRNLDTQYF.

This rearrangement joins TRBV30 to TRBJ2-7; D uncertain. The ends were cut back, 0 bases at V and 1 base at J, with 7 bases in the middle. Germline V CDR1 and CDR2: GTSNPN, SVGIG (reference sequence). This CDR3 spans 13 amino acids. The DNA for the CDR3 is TGTGCCTGGAGTGTAAGAGGTTCCTACGAGCAGTACTTC. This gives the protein CAWSVRGSYEQYF.

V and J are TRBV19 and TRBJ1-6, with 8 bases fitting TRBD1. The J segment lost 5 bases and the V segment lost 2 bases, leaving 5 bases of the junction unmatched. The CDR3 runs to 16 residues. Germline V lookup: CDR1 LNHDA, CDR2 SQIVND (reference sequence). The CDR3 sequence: CASSIQGAADNSPLHF. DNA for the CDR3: TGTGCCAGTAGTATACAGGGGGCAGCCGATAATTCACCCCTCCACTTT.

The CDR3 DNA sequence: TGTGCCAGCAGAGTAGCGGGAGGGTTGACAGATACGCAGTATTTT. It codes for CASRVAGGLTDTQYF. The chain is built from TRBV25-1 and TRBJ2-3; 11 bases are a match to TRBD2. Losses at the gene ends were 6 bases for V and 3 bases for J; bases not matched to a gene: 5. The CDR3 consists of 15 residues. CDR1 and CDR2 from the germline V gene are MGHDK and SYGVNS.

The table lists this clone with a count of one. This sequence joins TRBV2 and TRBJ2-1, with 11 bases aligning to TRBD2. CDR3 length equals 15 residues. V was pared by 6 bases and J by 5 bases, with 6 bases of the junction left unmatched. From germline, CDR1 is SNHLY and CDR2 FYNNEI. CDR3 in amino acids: CASSRTSGRDNEQFF. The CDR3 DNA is TGTGCCAGCAGCCGAACTAGCGGGAGAGACAATGAGCAGTTCTTC.

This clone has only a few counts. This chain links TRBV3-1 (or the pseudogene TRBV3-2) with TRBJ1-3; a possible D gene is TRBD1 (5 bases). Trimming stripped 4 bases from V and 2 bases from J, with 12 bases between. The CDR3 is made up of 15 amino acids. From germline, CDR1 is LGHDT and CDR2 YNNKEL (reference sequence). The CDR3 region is CASSPRSGTGNTIYF. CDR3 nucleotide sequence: TGTGCCAGCAGCCCGAGGTCAGGGACTGGAAACACCATATATTTT.

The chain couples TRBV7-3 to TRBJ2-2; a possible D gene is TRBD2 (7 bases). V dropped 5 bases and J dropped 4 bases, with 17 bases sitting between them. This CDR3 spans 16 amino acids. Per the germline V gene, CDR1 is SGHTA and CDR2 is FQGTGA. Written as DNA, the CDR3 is TGTGCCAGCAGCCCTCCGGGGGCTAGCGGCACCGGGGAGCTGTTTTTT. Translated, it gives CASSPPGASGTGELFF.

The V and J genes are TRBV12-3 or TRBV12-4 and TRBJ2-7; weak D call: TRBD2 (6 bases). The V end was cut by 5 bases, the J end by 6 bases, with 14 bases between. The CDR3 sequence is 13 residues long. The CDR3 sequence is CASSLGGEVEQYF. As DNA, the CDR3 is TGTGCCAGCAGTCTAGGAGGGGAGGTCGAGCAGTACTTC.

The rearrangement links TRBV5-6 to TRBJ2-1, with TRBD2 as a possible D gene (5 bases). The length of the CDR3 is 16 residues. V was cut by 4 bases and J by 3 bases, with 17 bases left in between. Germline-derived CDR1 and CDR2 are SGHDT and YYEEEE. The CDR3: CASSLAASQLYNEQFF. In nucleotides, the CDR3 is TGTGCCAGCAGCCTAGCCGCTTCTCAGCTCTACAATGAGCAGTTCTTC.

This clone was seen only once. CDR3 bases: TGCGCCAGCAGCCAAGCCCCGACAGGCTCTGGGAATCAGCCCCAGCATTTT. Protein sequence: CASSQAPTGSGNQPQHF. This chain joins TRBV4-1 and TRBJ1-5; possible D gene TRBD1, 6 bases. Germline-derived CDR1 and CDR2 are MGHRA and YSYEKL. Trimming took off 1 base at V and 4 bases at J, with 17 bases between the two ends. This CDR3 spans 17 amino acids.

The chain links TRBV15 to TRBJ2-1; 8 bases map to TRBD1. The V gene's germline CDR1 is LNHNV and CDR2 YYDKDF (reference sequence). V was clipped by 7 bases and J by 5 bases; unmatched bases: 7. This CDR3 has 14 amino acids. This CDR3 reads CATTPDRVHNEQFF. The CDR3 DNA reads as TGTGCCACCACTCCGGACAGGGTCCACAATGAGCAGTTCTTC.

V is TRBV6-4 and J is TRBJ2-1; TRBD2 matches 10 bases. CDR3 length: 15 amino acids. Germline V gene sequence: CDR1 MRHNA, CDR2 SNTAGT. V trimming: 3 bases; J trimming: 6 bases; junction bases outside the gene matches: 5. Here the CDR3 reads CASSENLAGANEQFF. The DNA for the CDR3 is TGTGCCAGCAGTGAAAACCTAGCGGGAGCCAATGAGCAGTTCTTC.

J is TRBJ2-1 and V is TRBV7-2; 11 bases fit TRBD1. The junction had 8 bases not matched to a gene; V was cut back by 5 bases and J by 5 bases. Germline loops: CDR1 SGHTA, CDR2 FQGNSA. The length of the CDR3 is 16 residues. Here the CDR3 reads CASSPTGQGVDNEQFF. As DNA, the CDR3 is TGTGCCAGCAGCCCAACGGGACAGGGGGTCGACAATGAGCAGTTCTTC.

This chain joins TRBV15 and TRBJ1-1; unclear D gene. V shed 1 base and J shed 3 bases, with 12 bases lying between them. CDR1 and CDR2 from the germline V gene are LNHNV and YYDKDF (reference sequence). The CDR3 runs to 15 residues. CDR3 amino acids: CATSRVREWDTEAFF. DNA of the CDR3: TGTGCCACCAGCAGAGTGAGGGAGTGGGACACTGAAGCTTTCTTT.